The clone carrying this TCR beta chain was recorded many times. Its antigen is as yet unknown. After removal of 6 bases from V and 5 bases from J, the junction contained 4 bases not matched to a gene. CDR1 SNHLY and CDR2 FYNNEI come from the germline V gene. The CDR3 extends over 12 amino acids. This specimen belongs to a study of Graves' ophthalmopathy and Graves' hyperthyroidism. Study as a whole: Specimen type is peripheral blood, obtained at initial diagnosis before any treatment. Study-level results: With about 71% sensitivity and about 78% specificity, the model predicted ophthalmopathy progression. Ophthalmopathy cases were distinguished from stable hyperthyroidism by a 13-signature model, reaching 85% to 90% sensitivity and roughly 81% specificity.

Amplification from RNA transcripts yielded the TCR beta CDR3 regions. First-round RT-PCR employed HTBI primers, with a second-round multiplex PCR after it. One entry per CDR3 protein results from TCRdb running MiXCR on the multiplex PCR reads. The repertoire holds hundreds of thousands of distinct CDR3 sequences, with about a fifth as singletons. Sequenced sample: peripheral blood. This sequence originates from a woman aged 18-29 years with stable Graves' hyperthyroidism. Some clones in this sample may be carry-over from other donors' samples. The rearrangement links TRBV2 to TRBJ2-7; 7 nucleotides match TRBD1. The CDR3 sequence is CASRETGHEQYF. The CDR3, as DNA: TGTGCCAGCAGGGAGACAGGGCACGAGCAGTACTTC.